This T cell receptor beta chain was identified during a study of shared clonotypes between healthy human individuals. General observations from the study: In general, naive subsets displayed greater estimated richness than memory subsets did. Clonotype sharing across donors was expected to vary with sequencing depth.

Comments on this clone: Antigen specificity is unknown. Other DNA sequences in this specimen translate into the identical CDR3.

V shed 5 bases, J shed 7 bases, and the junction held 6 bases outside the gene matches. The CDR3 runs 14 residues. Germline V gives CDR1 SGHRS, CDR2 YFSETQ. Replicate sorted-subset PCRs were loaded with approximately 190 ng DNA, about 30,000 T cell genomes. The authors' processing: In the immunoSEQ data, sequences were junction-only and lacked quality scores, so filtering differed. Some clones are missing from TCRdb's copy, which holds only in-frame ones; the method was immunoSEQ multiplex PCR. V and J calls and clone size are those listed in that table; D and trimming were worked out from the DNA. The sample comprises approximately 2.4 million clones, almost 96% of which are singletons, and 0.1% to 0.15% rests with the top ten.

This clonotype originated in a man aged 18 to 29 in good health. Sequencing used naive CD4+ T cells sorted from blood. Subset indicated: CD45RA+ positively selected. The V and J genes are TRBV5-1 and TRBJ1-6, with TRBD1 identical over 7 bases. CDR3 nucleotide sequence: TGCGCCAGCAGTTCGGGACAGCCGAATTCACCCCTCCACTTT. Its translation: CASSSGQPNSPLHF.